This TCR beta chain was captured by sequencing in a study of CD8 T cells in ankylosing spondylitis (dated by TCRdb to the late 2010s). Study-wide context: T cell receptor beta repertoires were profiled in healthy donors and ankylosing spondylitis patients so that disease-linked TCR variants could be found. The full study cohort comprised around 25 ankylosing spondylitis patients and over 95 healthy donors. Peripheral blood samples were taken, and synovial fluid was additionally collected from ankylosing spondylitis patients.

What the research found in general, with its limitations: Significant enrichment of the disease-linked clones was reported in matched synovial fluid samples from ankylosing spondylitis patients. A CD8+ phenotype was shown by the disease-linked clones, which were found at relatively low frequencies in peripheral blood. Blood from ankylosing spondylitis patients appeared to be characterized by a TCR beta motif composed of roughly eight highly homologous amino acid variants. Some of the motif variants had been reported before in the synovial fluid and blood of reactive arthritis patients, a finding that suggests common disease-initiation mechanisms.

This clonotype was observed at least ten times. This receptor's antigen is unknown. The input lacks base qualities; no much larger clone sits a single base away. Instrument used: Illumina HiSeq 2500. TCR beta libraries were prepared by quantitative 5'-RACE with molecular barcodes. Per the authors' processing: A new computational method based on a probabilistic model of VDJ rearrangement was used to identify disease-linked TCR variants. The public reads were reanalyzed by TCRdb: fastp trimming at Q25, MiXCR alignment, in-frame beta chains only. One record per CDR3 amino acid sequence lists the most common genes and DNA. In this record, the V and J calls reflect TCRdb's handling and not the investigators' own analysis. For this sample the table gives fewer than 200,000 distinct CDR3 sequences, of which 15% to 20% were detected only once. The ten largest clones capture around 4.5% of the sample. The sequenced sample consisted of blood, either unsorted or a sorted T cell fraction (not recorded which). The sequence was collected from a male donor under 30 with ankylosing spondylitis or in good health (not recorded which). Donor details come from another sample of the same person, matched by shared clones.

The CDR3 loop reads CASSFGHTDNEQFF. The DNA is as follows: TGTGCCAGCAGCTTCGGCCACACTGACAATGAGCAGTTCTTC. The V and J genes are TRBV7-9 and TRBJ2-1, with no reliable assignment of the D segment. V and J are truncated by 3 bases and 5 bases respectively, leaving an intervening sequence of 11 bases. CDR1 and CDR2 (SEHNR, FQNEAQ) derive from the germline V gene (reference sequence). There are 14 amino acids in the CDR3, from cysteine to phenylalanine inclusive. CDR3 DNA is the only sequence kept; it has 42 bases, read in frame from the first base.